A single sample is the source of the 18 T cell receptor beta chains below, sequenced in a study of molecular identifiers for immune sequencing clone quantification. Via MiXCR, TCRdb re-called the PCR reads, giving one row per CDR3 protein. The data contain under 600,000 distinct CDR3 sequences, about a fifth of them singletons. Sequences were obtained from naive CD8+ T cells from blood, with Jurkat cell RNA spiked in. Subset here: FACS-sorted CD8+CD4-CCR7+CD45RA+ naive T cells. The source is a human donor in good health. Some libraries in this study had Jurkat cell RNA spiked in.

As for this clonotype: A read error may account for a junction end that differs from germline. The V call is TRBV7-9, the J call TRBJ2-1, with a possible D match to TRBD2 (6 bases). The germline V gene has CDR1 SEHNR and CDR2 FQNEAQ (reference sequence). This CDR3 is 16 amino acids long. The CDR3 sequence is CASSISGGLIYNEQLF. As DNA, the CDR3 is TGTGCCAGCAGCATTAGCGGAGGGTTAATCTACAATGAGCAGCTCTTC.

The chain combines TRBV12-3 or TRBV12-4 with TRBJ2-7; D possibly uses TRBD1 or TRBD2 (5 bases each). The V gene lost 3 bases and the J gene lost 7 bases, with 13 bases spanning the gap. The CDR3 length is 13 residues. The CDR3 sequence is CASSFGDPGEQYF. The CDR3 DNA sequence: TGTGCCAGCAGTTTCGGGGATCCAGGGGAGCAGTACTTC.

There are many counts of this clonotype. The CDR3 region has the DNA TGTGCCAGCACCGGGGACTATCAAGAGACCCAGTACTTC. Protein product: CASTGDYQETQYF. V and J are TRBV25-1 and TRBJ2-5; 7 nucleotides agree with TRBD2. Trimming took 7 bases from V and 2 from J; bases not matched to a gene: 4. The CDR3 is made up of 13 amino acids. Germline V gene data show CDR1 as MGHDK and CDR2 as SYGVNS.

This clonotype was counted ten times or more. The V call is TRBV4-3, the J call TRBJ2-7; the D is unclear. V was trimmed by 0 bases and J by 7 bases, leaving 13 bases between them. The germline gives CDR1 LGHNA, CDR2 YSLEER. CDR3 size: 14 residues. The CDR3 protein is CASSQDITFREQYF. In DNA, the CDR3 is TGCGCCAGCAGCCAAGATATTACGTTTCGGGAGCAGTACTTC.

To note about this clonotype: A much bigger clone sits one base away, suggesting this may be a read error. The rearrangement uses TRBV6-6 and TRBJ1-5, with a tentative D call TRBD1 (5 bases). There are 15 residues in the CDR3. CDR1 is MNHNY, CDR2 SVGAGI, per germline (reference sequence). The CDR3 DNA sequence: TGTGCCAGCACCATGACAGTTGTTAGCGATCAGCCCCAGCATTTT. Protein: CASTMTVVSDQPQHF.

This clonotype was observed a few times. The rearrangement joins TRBV6-1 to TRBJ2-2, with a tentative D call TRBD2 (7 bases). Germline V gene sequence: CDR1 MNHNS, CDR2 SASEGT. V dropped 10 bases and J dropped 4 bases, with 16 bases sitting between them. The CDR3 consists of 14 residues. The CDR3 protein is CATQFRGATGELFF. The CDR3 bases are TGTGCCACCCAATTCCGGGGGGCCACCGGGGAGCTGTTTTTT.

This clonotype was recorded many times. The CDR3 coding sequence is TGCGCCAGCAGCACCACGGGGACTGGGGCCAACGTCCTGACTTTC. Its protein is CASSTTGTGANVLTF. The rearrangement joins TRBV4-3 to TRBJ2-6; possible D gene TRBD2, 5 bases. The germline V gene encodes CDR1 LGHNA and CDR2 YSLEER. The CDR3 spans 15 residues. V was shortened by 5 bases and J by 2 bases, with 10 bases between the two germline ends.

This clonotype has only a few counts. The chain employs TRBV28 and TRBJ1-3; D unresolved. The CDR3 runs 16 residues. Germline loops: CDR1 MDHEN, CDR2 SYDVKM. Trimming pared 1 base from V and 4 bases from J, leaving 14 bases between. The CDR3, as DNA: TGTGCCAGCAGTTTATTTGTCTCACCCGGGGGAAACACCATATATTTT. Amino acids: CASSLFVSPGGNTIYF.

This clonotype was seen only a few times. V gene TRBV12-3 or TRBV12-4 combines with J gene TRBJ1-5, with D unresolved. The CDR3 loop spans 16 amino acids. V was trimmed by 2 bases and J by 0 bases, leaving 11 bases between them. The CDR3 is CASSLFWGNSNQPQHF. CDR3 DNA sequence: TGTGCCAGCAGTTTATTTTGGGGTAATAGCAATCAGCCCCAGCATTTT.

V gene TRBV20-1 combines with J gene TRBJ2-7, with no clear D. V lost 3 bases and J 6 bases, leaving 9 bases between the germline ends. Per germline, CDR1 DFQATT and CDR2 SNEGSKA (reference sequence). The length of the CDR3 is 11 residues. CDR3 nucleotides: TGCAGTGCTAGGATGGTAACCGAGCAGTACTTC. Translated: CSARMVTEQYF.

This clonotype was seen ten or more times. The chain combines TRBV27 with TRBJ1-1, with TRBD1 as a possible D gene (6 bases). This CDR3 is built from 14 residues. Trimming removed 3 bases from V and 3 bases from J, with 11 bases in between. In germline, CDR1 is MNHEY, CDR2 SMNVEV (reference sequence). CDR3 nucleotide sequence: TGTGCCAGCAGTTTTCAGGGGCAGGACACTGAAGCTTTCTTT. Its translation: CASSFQGQDTEAFF.

Details on this clonotype: Given a much more abundant clone one base away, this may be a read error. The chain joins TRBV12-3 or TRBV12-4 to TRBJ1-5; D remains ambiguous. The CDR3 length is 19 residues. The CDR3 here is CASSLIPGLLGYSSQPQHF. As DNA, the CDR3 is TGTGCCAGCAGTTTAATTCCGGGTCTCCTTGGATATAGCAGTCAGCCCCAGCATTTT.

This clonotype was recorded many times. V usage is TRBV27 and J usage is TRBJ2-7; 13 bases fit TRBD2. V gave up 4 bases and J gave up 3 bases; unmatched junction bases: 3. This CDR3 is 15 amino acids long. Germline V CDR1 and CDR2: MNHEY, SMNVEV (reference sequence). Written as DNA, the CDR3 is TGTGCCAGCAGTTGGACTAGCGGGGGCGTCTACGAGCAGTACTTC. Translation gives CASSWTSGGVYEQYF.

A few counts support this clonotype. The genes are TRBV11-2 and TRBJ2-3; 13 nucleotides match TRBD2. J was trimmed by 0 bases and V by 3 bases; bases with no gene match: 3. In germline, CDR1 is SGHAT, CDR2 FQNNGV. This CDR3 is 17 amino acids long. The CDR3 DNA sequence: TGTGCCAGCAGCTTGACTAGCGGGGGGACTAGCACAGATACGCAGTATTTT. It codes for CASSLTSGGTSTDTQYF.

The rearrangement uses TRBV20-1 and TRBJ1-5; 9 bases line up with TRBD1. The germline CDR1 and CDR2 sequences are DFQATT and SNEGSKA (reference sequence). The CDR3 loop spans 17 amino acids. The V gene end was trimmed by 1 base and the J gene end by 5 bases; junction bases not matched to a gene: 12. The CDR3 DNA follows: TGCAGTGCTAGAGTGCGAGGGGGGGACAGGGTTTATCAGCCCCAGCATTTT. This encodes CSARVRGGDRVYQPQHF.

This clonotype was counted only a few times. The chain is built from TRBV9 and TRBJ2-2, with D perhaps matching TRBD1 (5 bases). V was shortened by 3 bases and J by 6 bases, with 12 bases between the two germline ends. The germline gives CDR1 SGDLS, CDR2 YYNGEE. The CDR3 sequence is 14 residues long. CDR3 sequence: CASSADTMSGELFF. DNA of the CDR3: TGTGCCAGCAGCGCGGACACGATGTCCGGGGAGCTGTTTTTT.

This clonotype occurred a few times. This chain links TRBV5-6 with TRBJ2-5, with 13 bases that match TRBD2. The CDR3 is made up of 19 amino acids. Germline V gene data show CDR1 as SGHDT and CDR2 as YYEEEE. The V gene end was trimmed by 2 bases and the J gene end by 2 bases; junction bases not matched to a gene: 12. The CDR3 here is CASSFQTSGGPRIQETQYF. The CDR3 bases are TGTGCCAGCAGCTTCCAGACTAGCGGGGGGCCGAGAATTCAAGAGACCCAGTACTTC.

This clonotype was counted ten times or more. This sequence joins TRBV5-6 and TRBJ2-5, with 7 bases aligning to TRBD1. The CDR3 runs to 14 residues. CDR1 is SGHDT, CDR2 YYEEEE, per germline. Trimming at V came to 3 bases and at J to 3 bases, leaving 5 bases not matched to a gene. This chain's CDR3 is CASSWGQLEETQYF. CDR3 in DNA: TGTGCCAGCAGCTGGGGACAGCTCGAAGAGACCCAGTACTTC.